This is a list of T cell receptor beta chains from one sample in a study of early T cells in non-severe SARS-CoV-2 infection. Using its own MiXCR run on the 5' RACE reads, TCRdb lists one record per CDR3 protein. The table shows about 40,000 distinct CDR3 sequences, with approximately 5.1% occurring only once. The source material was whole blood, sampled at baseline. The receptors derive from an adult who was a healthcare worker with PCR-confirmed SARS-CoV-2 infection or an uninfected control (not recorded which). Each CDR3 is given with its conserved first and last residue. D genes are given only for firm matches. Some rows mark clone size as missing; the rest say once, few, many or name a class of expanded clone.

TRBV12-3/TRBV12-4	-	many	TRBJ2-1	CASSSSSSSYNEQFF	TGTGCCAGCTCCTCGAGCAGCTCCAGTTACAATGAGCAGTTCTTC
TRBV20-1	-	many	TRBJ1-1	CSVDSGGADTEAFF	TGCAGTGTCGACTCGGGGGGGGCGGACACTGAAGCTTTCTTT
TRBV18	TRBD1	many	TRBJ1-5	CASSAGDRNNQPQHF	TGTGCCAGCTCGGCGGGGGACAGAAACAATCAGCCCCAGCATTTT
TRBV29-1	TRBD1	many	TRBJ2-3	CSVTGGWGTDTQYF	TGCAGCGTCACAGGGGGCTGGGGCACAGATACGCAGTATTTT
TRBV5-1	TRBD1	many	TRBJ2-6	CASSRATGALYSGANVLTF	TGCGCCAGCAGCCGAGCAACAGGGGCGTTATACTCTGGGGCCAACGTCCTGACTTTC
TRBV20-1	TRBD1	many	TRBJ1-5	CSAESDRGTFTGQPQHF	TGCAGTGCTGAATCTGACAGGGGGACGTTCACGGGTCAGCCCCAGCATTTT
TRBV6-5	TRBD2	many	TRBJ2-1	CASSRSGGNEQFF	TGTGCCAGCAGTCGAAGCGGGGGCAATGAGCAGTTCTTC
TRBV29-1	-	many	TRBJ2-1	CSVERARTYNEQFF	TGCAGCGTTGAACGGGCCAGGACATACAATGAGCAGTTCTTC
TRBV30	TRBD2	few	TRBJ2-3	CAWSPIAGVADTQYF	TGTGCCTGGAGTCCTATAGCGGGAGTGGCAGATACGCAGTATTTT
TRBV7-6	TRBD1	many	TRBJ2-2	CASSQDRDRELFF	TGTGCCAGCAGCCAGGACAGGGATCGGGAGCTGTTTTTT
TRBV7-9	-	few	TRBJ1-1	CASSPPGSVEAFF	TGTGCCAGCAGCCCCCCAGGGTCCGTTGAAGCTTTCTTT
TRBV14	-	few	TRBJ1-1	CASSPLGYTEAFF	TGTGCCAGCAGCCCCCTCGGATACACTGAAGCTTTCTTT
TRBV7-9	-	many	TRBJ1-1	CASSTTVNTEAFF	TGTGCCAGCAGCACAACAGTGAACACTGAAGCTTTCTTT
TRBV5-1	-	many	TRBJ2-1	CASSLVAVSSYNEQFF	TGCGCCAGCAGCTTGGTTGCAGTTAGCTCCTACAATGAGCAGTTCTTC
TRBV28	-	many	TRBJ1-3	CASSPGTLVGGTIYF	TGTGCCAGCAGTCCCGGGACATTGGTCGGGGGCACCATATATTTT
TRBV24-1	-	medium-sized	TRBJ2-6	CATSDFSGANVLTF	TGTGCCACCAGTGACTTCTCTGGGGCCAACGTCCTGACTTTC
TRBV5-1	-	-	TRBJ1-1	CASSGPRGRNTEAFF	TGCGCCAGCAGCGGGCCCCGAGGCAGGAACACTGAAGCTTTCTTT
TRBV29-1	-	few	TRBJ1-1	CSVVRGPTEAFF	TGCAGCGTTGTCCGGGGGCCAACTGAAGCTTTCTTT
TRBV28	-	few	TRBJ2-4	CASSRQLAKNIQYF	TGTGCCAGCAGTCGACAGTTAGCCAAAAACATTCAGTACTTC
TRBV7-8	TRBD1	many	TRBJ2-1	CASSPAGTESHEQFF	TGTGCCAGCAGCCCCGCCGGGACAGAATCCCATGAGCAGTTCTTC
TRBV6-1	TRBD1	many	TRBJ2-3	CASRGQLNTQYF	TGTGCCAGCAGGGGACAGTTGAATACGCAGTATTTT
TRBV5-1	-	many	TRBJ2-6	CASSLERISGANVLTF	TGCGCCAGCAGCTTAGAGCGGATCTCTGGGGCCAACGTCCTGACTTTC
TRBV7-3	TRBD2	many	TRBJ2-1	CASSISGEQFF	TGTGCCAGCAGCATTAGCGGGGAGCAGTTCTTC
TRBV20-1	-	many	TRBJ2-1	CSATDFDNEQFF	TGCAGTGCAACGGACTTCGACAATGAGCAGTTCTTC
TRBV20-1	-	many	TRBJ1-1	CSARYARGGLTEAFF	TGCAGTGCTAGATATGCCCGGGGTGGACTCACTGAAGCTTTCTTT
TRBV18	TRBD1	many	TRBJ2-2	CASSRDRATGELFF	TGTGCCAGCTCGAGGGACAGAGCCACCGGGGAGCTGTTTTTT
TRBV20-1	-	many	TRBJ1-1	CSAEGAYPESTEAFF	TGCAGTGCTGAAGGGGCCTATCCGGAGAGCACTGAAGCTTTCTTT
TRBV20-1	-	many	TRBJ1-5	CSAQQGYSNQPQHF	TGCAGTGCGCAACAGGGTTATAGCAATCAGCCCCAGCATTTT
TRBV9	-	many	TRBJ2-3	CASSPRRSDIDADTQYF	TGTGCCAGCAGCCCCCGCCGCAGCGACATTGATGCAGATACGCAGTATTTT
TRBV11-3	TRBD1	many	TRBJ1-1	CASSLGTGASTEAFF	TGTGCCAGCAGCTTAGGAACAGGGGCGAGCACTGAAGCTTTCTTT
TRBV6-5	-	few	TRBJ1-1	CASSYEGGANTEAFF	TGTGCCAGCAGTTACGAAGGAGGCGCGAACACTGAAGCTTTCTTT
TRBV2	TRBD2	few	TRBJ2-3	CASSDPGLASSTDTQYF	TGTGCCAGCAGTGATCCGGGACTAGCGTCTAGCACAGATACGCAGTATTTT
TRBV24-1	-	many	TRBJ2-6	CATSDLRAGANVLTF	TGTGCCACCAGTGATCTCCGAGCTGGGGCCAACGTCCTGACTTTC
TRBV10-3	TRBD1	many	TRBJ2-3	CAISDPGQGFSDTQYF	TGTGCCATCAGTGACCCGGGACAGGGCTTTTCAGATACGCAGTATTTT
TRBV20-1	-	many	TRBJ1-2	CSVPGWDYGYTF	TGCAGTGTTCCGGGCTGGGACTATGGCTACACCTTC
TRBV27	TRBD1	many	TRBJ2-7	CASSATGVGAYEQYF	TGTGCCAGCAGTGCGACAGGGGTAGGGGCCTACGAGCAGTACTTC
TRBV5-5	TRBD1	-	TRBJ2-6	CASEGQGSGANVLTF	TGTGCCAGCGAGGGACAGGGCTCTGGGGCCAACGTCCTGACTTTC
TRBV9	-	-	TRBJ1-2	CASGRGAANYGYTF	TGTGCCAGTGGAAGGGGCGCGGCCAACTATGGCTACACCTTC
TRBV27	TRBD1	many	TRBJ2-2	CASRTGTANTGELFF	TGTGCCAGCAGGACCGGGACAGCTAACACCGGGGAGCTGTTTTTT
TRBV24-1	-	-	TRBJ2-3	CATSDPRTEISSTDTQYF	TGTGCCACCAGTGATCCCAGGACGGAGATATCTAGCACAGATACGCAGTATTTT
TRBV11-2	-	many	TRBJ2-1	CASNAGPLDNEQFF	TGTGCCAGCAACGCGGGACCCCTTGACAATGAGCAGTTCTTC
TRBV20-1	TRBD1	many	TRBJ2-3	CSARGPATGARTDTQYF	TGCAGTGCTAGAGGCCCCGCGACAGGGGCCCGCACAGATACGCAGTATTTT
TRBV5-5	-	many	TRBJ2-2	CASSLYSGRNTGELFF	TGTGCCAGCAGCTTGTATTCGGGACGGAACACCGGGGAGCTGTTTTTT
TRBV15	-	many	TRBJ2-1	CATSRSAALSYNEQFF	TGTGCCACCAGCAGATCTGCCGCACTCTCCTACAATGAGCAGTTCTTC
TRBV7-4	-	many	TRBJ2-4	CASSLASTGRAKNIQYF	TGTGCCAGCAGCTTAGCCTCCACAGGGCGGGCCAAAAACATTCAGTACTTC
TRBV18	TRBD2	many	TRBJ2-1	CASSPWAGGENEQFF	TGTGCCAGCTCACCATGGGCGGGAGGGGAGAATGAGCAGTTCTTC
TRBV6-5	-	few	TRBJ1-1	CASSYSDIMNTEAFF	TGTGCCAGCAGTTACTCGGACATAATGAACACTGAAGCTTTCTTT
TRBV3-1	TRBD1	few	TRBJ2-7	CASSPGTGGSYEQYF	TGTGCCAGCAGCCCGGGGACAGGGGGCTCCTACGAGCAGTACTTC
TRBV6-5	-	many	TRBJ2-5	CASTQMGRGQETQYF	TGTGCCAGCACTCAGATGGGGCGGGGACAAGAGACCCAGTACTTC
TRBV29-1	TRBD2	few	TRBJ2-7	CSVVGTSGSYEQYF	TGCAGCGTTGTTGGGACTAGCGGGAGTTACGAGCAGTACTTC
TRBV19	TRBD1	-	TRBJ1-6	CASSPEQGPNSPLHF	TGTGCCAGTAGTCCCGAACAGGGGCCGAATTCACCCCTCCACTTT
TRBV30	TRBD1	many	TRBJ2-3	CAWSGYRGALTDTQYF	TGTGCCTGGAGTGGATACAGGGGTGCTCTCACAGATACGCAGTATTTT
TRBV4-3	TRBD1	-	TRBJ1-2	CASSPRTGNYGYTF	TGCGCCAGCAGCCCCAGGACAGGGAACTATGGCTACACCTTC
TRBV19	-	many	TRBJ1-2	CASNGWEQPRGGYGYTF	TGTGCCAGTAACGGGTGGGAGCAGCCTCGAGGTGGCTATGGCTACACCTTC
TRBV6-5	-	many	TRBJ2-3	CASSFGTPADTQYF	TGTGCCAGCAGTTTCGGGACTCCCGCAGATACGCAGTATTTT
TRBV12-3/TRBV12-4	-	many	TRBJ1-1	CASSFLGMNTEAFF	TGTGCCAGCAGTTTCCTAGGGATGAACACTGAAGCTTTCTTT
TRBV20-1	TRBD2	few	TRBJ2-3	CSAPAGWSTDTQYF	TGCAGTGCCCCAGCGGGGTGGAGCACAGATACGCAGTATTTT
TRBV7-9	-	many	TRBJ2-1	CASSLVASHYNEQFF	TGTGCCAGCAGCTTAGTGGCTAGCCACTACAATGAGCAGTTCTTC